The sequence of this T cell receptor beta chain was determined in a study of cytomegalovirus exposure and HLA in healthy donors (TCRdb year 2017). Context from the whole study: An earlier analysis of several hundred of the donors reported roughly 300 Gb of sequence data and 117 million unique TCR beta sequences from around 200 million T cells. An early release that covered fewer than 800 HLA-typed donors contained about 300 gigabases of sequencing data and tens of millions of unique TCR sequences. Of the 300 to 450 genotyped donors, approximately 80% were placed in the genetic ancestry cluster associated with self-reported Caucasian donors. The aim of the study was to test whether cataloging public T cell receptors could identify signatures of past pathogen exposure. The T cell repertoires of 666 subjects were profiled by immunosequencing and related to cytomegalovirus serostatus. Besides the first cohort of 666 subjects, a separate validation cohort made up of around 120 different subjects was used. High-throughput TCR immunosequencing, statistical association of individual TCRs with disease status, and machine learning were combined to predict cytomegalovirus infection status. In a later analysis, previously published TCR beta repertoires from 600 to 850 donors were re-analyzed and high-resolution HLA genotyping was added so that TCR occurrence patterns could be studied. Rather than using new phenotypic data, the later analysis identified candidate immune exposures from TCR beta sequences and from how often those sequences occurred across donors. An earlier analysis of roughly 580 of the donors used high-throughput TCR beta sequencing to judge whether each TCR beta V gene segment behaved as functional or pseudogenic. Donor age, sex, ethnicity and CMV serostatus were compiled together with the repertoire data. A later genetic analysis used genome-wide SNP genotypes for about 60% of the roughly 670 donors, treating that subset as a discovery cohort. All discovery cohort repertoires had been generated using a single sequencing platform. Class I and class II HLA loci were covered by the typing at four-digit resolution. Typing coverage differed by locus: A, B, C, DRB1 and DQB1 were typed in roughly 629-640 donors, DQA1 in about 500, DPA1 in roughly 590, and DPB1 in 450 to 480. About five DR-DQ haplotypes were treated as single units for association and clustering because of strong linkage in the cohort. Among roughly 400 genotyped donors of the cohort, an average of roughly 230,000 unique TCR beta nucleotide sequences was sequenced per donor, of which roughly 17% were non-productive.

The library came from the immunoSEQ multiplex PCR assay. A mixture of 60 forward primers for TCR Vbeta segments and 13 reverse primers for TCR Jbeta segments was used in the multiplex PCR. Amplification of the CDR3 region of rearranged TCR beta genes was performed with a multiplex PCR assay on genomic DNA. The Illumina HiSeq System was used to sequence the amplified TCR beta libraries as 87-base-pair reads. The paper's data handling went like this. Across the 700 or so repertoires, a later analysis counted 80 million or so unique TCR beta chains, 9 million to 14 million of which were shared by at least two donors. To remove PCR and sequencing errors, raw reads were error-corrected and collapsed into unique sequences using a nearest-neighbor algorithm that merged closely related sequences. V, D and J gene segments were assigned by aligning CDR3 sequences to IMGT reference sequences. For a sequence to be retained, a match of at least six nucleotides was required to both a V gene segment and a J gene segment. A rearrangement counted as productive if the CDR3 had no stop codons and remained in frame with V and J, and every other rearrangement counted as non-productive. CDR3 was defined by IMGT convention, running from the second conserved V-encoded cysteine to the conserved J-encoded phenylalanine. The earlier analysis of approximately 590 of the donors excluded any sequence lacking an unambiguous match to a single V gene segment. An earlier analysis of about 600 of the donors called V segments functional above 56.7% productive rearrangements and segregating when the between-donor standard deviation exceeded 5%. A statistical classification framework was developed to diagnose cytomegalovirus status using the catalog of TCR beta chain sequences. In a later analysis, TCR nucleotide sequences were compared against IMGT/GENE-DB human TR gene sequences so that V and J genes could be assigned. Using the TCRdist pipeline, a later analysis assigned CDR3 sequences along with most-parsimonious VDJ recombination scenarios. In a later analysis, each TCR beta chain was defined by its CDR3 amino acid sequence together with its V-gene family, and reads without a unique V-gene family were excluded. To address suspected cross-contamination and a sequencing artifact, a later analysis removed approximately 600 highly shared, low-generation-probability nucleotide sequences. In a later analysis, a clonal expansion index for each public chain was calculated from normalized within-repertoire ranks of inferred template counts. A later analysis computed generation probabilities with a VDJ recombination model fitted to out-of-frame rearrangements, and checked the results against IGoR. A later analysis scored TCR-TCR, TCR-HLA and TCR-CMV co-occurrence with hypergeometric tests, applying a repertoire-size bias correction to TCR pairs. In a later analysis, false discovery rates were estimated by permuting HLA or CMV assignments 20 times. In a later analysis, co-occurring TCRs were grouped using DBSCAN, and TCRdist sequence similarity was added for clustering within HLA-allele-positive subsets. Co-occurrence clustering excluded repertoires with fewer than 30,000 or more than 120,000 public chains, plus five with anomalous nucleotide sharing. What TCRdb holds here is the immuneACCESS table cut down to in-frame rearrangements. Part of the clones is not present; checked against another copy, under half of the missing clones reflect an unresolved V gene, and the others are unexplained. V and J calls and clone size are those listed in that table; D and trimming were worked out from the DNA. Counted in this sample were about 120,000 clones; roughly 76% of them appeared once. The top ten clones comprise about 12% of the sample.

Details on this clone: Its recognized antigen is unknown. There are no base qualities to consult, and no much larger clone falls within one base.

Taken from cysteine to phenylalanine, the CDR3 has 14 residues. Only CDR3 DNA is held: 42 bases, read in frame from base 1. Sequences SGDLS (CDR1) and YYNGEE (CDR2) are obtained from the germline V gene. Here V drops 3 bases and J drops 3 bases, and the junction holds 5 bases not matched to any gene. The cohort comprised some 730 healthy bone marrow donors. Cohort members were all nominally healthy when sampled, although unrecorded immune exposures were likely present. The donor tested CMV seropositive and was one of the 289 seropositive cohort members. Each donor provided a peripheral blood sample, and peripheral blood mononuclear cells were used for TCR beta sequencing. Genomic DNA extraction from the blood cell samples was performed with the Qiagen DNeasy Blood Extraction Kit. Summary of the overall study and its limitations: Linkage disequilibrium might explain the correlated functional status among segregating V segments, but an unknown experimental factor could not be excluded. It was suggested by the authors that the approach could potentially be generalized to other disease states and immunological phenotypes. The presence/absence analyses assumed that sequencing depth was roughly uniform across donors, and that assumption may not be true. A later analysis associated approximately 17,000 TCR beta sequences with specific HLA alleles at a false discovery rate of 0.05. According to a later genetic analysis, donors in an Asian-associated ancestry cluster had fewer N-insertions in productive TCRs than the approximately 700-donor mean. Because counts were too low, some 16 rarely observed V segments, including chromosome 9 orphons, were excluded from the earlier analysis of 500 to 700 of the donors. In a later analysis, HLA-associated TCR beta chains were found to be more clonally expanded and to have lower generation probabilities than equally common non-associated chains. Strong co-occurrence of HLA alleles, especially DR and DQ, made assigning TCR associations to individual alleles difficult. Most TCR sequences were seen in very few donors, while some public TCRs were found in many individuals. A further reported finding was that TCR beta sequences accurately predicted the HLA-A and HLA-B alleles for most subjects in the first cohort. A cluster of highly shared sequence variants was judged likely to be a technical artifact of the sequencing pipeline. A total of 150 or so TCR beta chains were listed by the study as associated with cytomegalovirus. A later analysis found that most CMV-associated TCR beta chains appeared HLA-restricted, with HLA associations seemingly driven largely by CMV exposure. In a later analysis, TCR association rates were found to vary across HLA loci, with the most associated TCRs seen for DRB1 alleles and the fewest for HLA-C alleles. A few of the identified cytomegalovirus-associated TCR beta chains were confirmed in vitro to be specific for cytomegalovirus antigens. The classifier was reported to diagnose cytomegalovirus status with high specificity and sensitivity in both the original and validation cohorts. Because the 87-base-pair reads could not distinguish some IMGT-functional V segments, including TRBV6-2 and TRBV6-3, those segments were excluded. In this cohort, only TCR beta chains were sequenced, and detectable features were limited by the absence of alpha or paired-chain data. An association between a missense DCLRE1C variant and V-gene and J-gene trimming of TCR beta chains was found in a later genetic analysis and replicated in an independent cohort. HLA typing was unavailable for some donors at each locus, so association tests used only the typed subset. Broadly in line with IMGT annotations, most TCR beta V segments showed up in productive rearrangements about 87% or about 30% of the time in an earlier analysis of approximately 640 of the donors. Several of the top co-occurrence clusters appeared to be linked to parvovirus B19, influenza, CMV and Epstein-Barr virus, according to a later analysis. The only immune exposure information available for the cohort was CMV serostatus.

The rearrangement combines TRBV9 with TRBJ1-1, and 7 junction bases match TRBD1. The sequence came from a woman between 35 and 50 years old in good health and CMV-seropositive. The material sequenced was PBMCs. CDR3 loop: CASSAMRGHTEAFF. The DNA is TGTGCCAGCAGCGCCATGAGGGGGCACACTGAAGCTTTCTTT. The variable domain in full, with residues beyond the CDR3 obtained from the reference TRBV9 and TRBJ1-1 genes, is DSGVTQTPKHLITATGQRVTLRCSPRSGDLSVYWYQQSLDQGLQFLIQYYNGEERAKGNILERFSAQQFPDLHSELNLSSLELGDSALYFCASSAMRGHTEAFFGQGTRLTVV.